These 2 T cell receptor beta chains were all obtained from the same sample, sequenced in a study of neurological immune-mediated disorders. TCRdb used MiXCR to reprocess the 5' RACE reads, holding one entry per CDR3 protein. Found here are about 46,000 distinct CDR3 sequences, approximately 2.8% of them singletons; the top ten hold more than 13%. Sequencing was done on a sample of PBMCs. The receptors derive from a woman in her 50s with multiple sclerosis.

Remarks on this clonotype: One base away lies a much larger clone, so this may be a sequencing read error. The rearrangement links TRBV2 to TRBJ2-5; 8 positions agree with TRBD2. This CDR3 has 16 residues. The germline V gene encodes CDR1 SNHLY and CDR2 FYNNEI. CDR3 sequence reads: CASSEASGGIQATQYF. In nucleotides, the CDR3 is TGTGCCAGCAGTGAAGCCTCGGGGGGGATACAAGCGACCCAGTACTTC. Full variable domain (remainder filled in from reference TRBV2 and TRBJ2-5): EPEVTQTPSHQVTQMGQEVILRCVPISNHLYFYWYRQILGQKVEFLVSFYNNEISEKSEIFDDQFSVERPDGSNFTLKIRSTKLEDSAMYFCASSEASGGIQATQYFGPGTRLLVL.

This clonotype was detected only a few times. The chain has TRBV7-9 and TRBJ2-3; 15 bases agree with TRBD2. This CDR3 contains 17 residues. Looked up from germline, CDR1 is SEHNR and CDR2 is FQNEAQ (reference sequence). Trimming at V came to 4 bases and at J to 5 bases, leaving 7 bases not matched to a gene. The CDR3 spells CASSSGLAGGLGDTQYF. The CDR3 DNA reads TGTGCCAGCAGCTCGGGACTAGCGGGGGGTCTTGGAGATACGCAGTATTTT.